Included here is one T cell receptor (beta chain) sequence, with context. The sample is drawn from a study of T cell responses to AZD1222 COVID-19 vaccine. CDR3 length equals 13 residues. Trimming removed 7 bases at V and 0 bases at J, with 9 bases between. The protocol was immunoSEQ multiplex PCR, while the TCRdb copy is restricted to in-frame clones and leaves out a portion. The sample contains about 150,000 clones, around 93% of which appear only once. The source was peripheral blood, collected on day 0 of AZD1222 vaccination. This sequence joins TRBV12-3 or TRBV12-4 and TRBJ1-1, with D maybe TRBD1 (5 bases). The source of this sequence is an adult in good health. DNA of the CDR3: TGTGCCAGCAACCGGGACCTGAACACTGAAGCTTTCTTT. The encoded protein is CASNRDLNTEAFF.